This T cell receptor beta chain was obtained from a study of T cell repertoires in cytomegalovirus infection. One entry per CDR3 protein results from TCRdb running MiXCR on the reads. The table records approximately 500,000 distinct CDR3 sequences, 15% to 20% of them present only once. Germline CDR1 SGHTA, CDR2 FQGTGA. The CDR3 sequence is 13 residues long. Trimming stripped 3 bases from V and 1 base from J, with 6 bases between. This clonotype was observed many times. The sequence came from a human donor in good health (CMV status not recorded). Some clones in this sample may be carry-over from other donors' samples. The genes are TRBV7-3 and TRBJ1-1; D unclear. The source material was CD8+ T cells from PBMCs. The CDR3 nucleotides read TGTGCCAGCAGCTTCTGGGAGAACACTGAAGCTTTCTTT. This encodes CASSFWENTEAFF.